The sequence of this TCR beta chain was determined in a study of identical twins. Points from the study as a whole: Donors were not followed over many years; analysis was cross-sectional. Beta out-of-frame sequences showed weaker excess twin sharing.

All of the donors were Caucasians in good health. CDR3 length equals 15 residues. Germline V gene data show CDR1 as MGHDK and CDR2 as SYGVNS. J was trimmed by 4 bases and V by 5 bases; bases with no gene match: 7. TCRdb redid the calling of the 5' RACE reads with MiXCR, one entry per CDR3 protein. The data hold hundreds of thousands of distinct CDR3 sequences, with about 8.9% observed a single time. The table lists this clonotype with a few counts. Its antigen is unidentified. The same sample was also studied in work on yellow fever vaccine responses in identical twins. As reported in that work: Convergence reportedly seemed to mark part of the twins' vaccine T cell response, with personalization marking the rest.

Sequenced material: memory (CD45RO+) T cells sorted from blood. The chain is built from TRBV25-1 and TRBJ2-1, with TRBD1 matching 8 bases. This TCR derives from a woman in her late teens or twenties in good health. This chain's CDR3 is CASSYRGKTYNEQFF. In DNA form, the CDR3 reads TGTGCCAGCAGTTACAGGGGGAAAACTTACAATGAGCAGTTCTTC.